Here is one T cell receptor beta chain with its context. These data belong to a study of blood T cell repertoires in COVID-19. Whole-study context: COVID-19 samples, acute and convalescent, were from the United States, Italy and Spain. T cells, B-cell-depleted T cells, or PBMCs supplied cDNA or gDNA.

The ends lost 3 bases at V and 7 bases at J; junction bases unmatched: 1. The CDR3 has 15 amino acids. CDR1 is SGHRS and CDR2 is YFSETQ in the germline V gene. Per the authors' pipeline: By means of reference gene primer amplification, nucleated cell counts were estimated. Profiled with immunoSEQ multiplex PCR; TCRdb holds only in-frame clones, not every one. D and trimming were read from the DNA, whereas the V and J calls and clone size are those reported in that table. The sample carries 180,000 or so clones, more than 70% recorded once. Material for sequencing was peripheral blood. The TCR originated in a woman of 80 years or more with active or convalescent COVID-19. The chain recombines TRBV5-1 with TRBJ2-1; 16 positions agree with TRBD2. In nucleotides, the CDR3 is TGCGCCAGCAGCTCGGGACTAGCGGGGGGGAATGAGCAGTTCTTC. Residues: CASSSGLAGGNEQFF.